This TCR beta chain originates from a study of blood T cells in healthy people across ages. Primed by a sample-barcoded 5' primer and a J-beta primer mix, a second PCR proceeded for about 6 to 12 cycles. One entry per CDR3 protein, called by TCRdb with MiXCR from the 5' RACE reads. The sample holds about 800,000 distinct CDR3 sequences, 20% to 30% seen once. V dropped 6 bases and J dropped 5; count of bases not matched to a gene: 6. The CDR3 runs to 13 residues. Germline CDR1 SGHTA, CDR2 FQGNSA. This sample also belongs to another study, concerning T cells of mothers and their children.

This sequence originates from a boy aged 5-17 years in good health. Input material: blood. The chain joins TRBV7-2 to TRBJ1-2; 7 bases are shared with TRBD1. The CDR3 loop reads CASSFEGAYGYTF. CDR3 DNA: TGTGCCAGCAGTTTCGAGGGGGCATATGGCTACACCTTC. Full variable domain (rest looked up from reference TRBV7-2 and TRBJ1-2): GAGVSQSPSNKVTEKGKDVELRCDPISGHTALYWYRQSLGQGLEFLIYFQGNSAPDKSGLPSDRFSAERTGGSVSTLTIQRTQQEDSAVYLCASSFEGAYGYTFGSGTRLTVV.